A single sample is the source of the 2 T cell receptor beta chains below, sequenced in a study of cytomegalovirus exposure and HLA in healthy donors. This PCR relied on a set of 60 Vbeta primers and 13 Jbeta primers. Sequencing was performed with immunoSEQ multiplex PCR; in TCRdb, only in-frame clones are kept and a portion is missing. In the table there are more than 130,000 clones, 80% of which are singletons. Sequenced input: PBMCs. The source is a male donor in good health and CMV-seronegative.

The V call is TRBV19, the J call TRBJ1-3; the D is unclear. The CDR3 loop spans 16 amino acids. The V and J ends lost 4 bases and 0 bases respectively, with 13 bases between them. The germline V gene has CDR1 LNHDA and CDR2 SQIVND (reference sequence). The DNA for the CDR3 is TGTGCCAGTAGTACCTACCGGGGAGACTCTGGAAACACCATATATTTT. It yields the protein CASSTYRGDSGNTIYF. The whole variable domain, filled in from reference TRBV19 and TRBJ1-3, reads DGGITQSPKYLFRKEGQNVTLSCEQNLNHDAMYWYRQDPGQGLRLIYYSQIVNDFQKGDIAEGYSVSREKKESFPLTVTSAQKNPTAFYLCASSTYRGDSGNTIYFGEGSWLTVV.

V is TRBV5-1 and J is TRBJ1-2; D gene unclear. This CDR3 comprises 14 residues. CDR1 is SGHRS and CDR2 is YFSETQ in the germline V gene. The V gene lost 3 bases and the J gene lost 6 bases, with 15 bases spanning the gap. The CDR3, as DNA: TGCGCCAGCAGCTCGGAGGGAAGGAGGAATGGCTACACCTTC. This encodes CASSSEGRRNGYTF.